The next 30 T cell receptor beta chains were all read from a single sample in a study of Ad26.COV2.S vaccination and SARS-CoV-2 variants. The protocol was immunoSEQ multiplex PCR, while the TCRdb copy is restricted to in-frame clones and leaves out a portion. In the table there are 440,000 or so clones, about 92% of which are singletons. The treatment denotes: some 19 received Ad26.COV2.S at low or high dose, single or two shots; 5 received placebo; per-sample allocation not given. Sampling happened 63 days after the first vaccine or placebo injection. Sequencing was performed on peripheral blood, taken in a trial of Ad26.COV2.S vaccine versus placebo. Receptors originate from a person between 18 and 65 years old who received the Ad26.COV2.S COVID-19 vaccine or a placebo.

The V call is TRBV7-2, the J call TRBJ2-7, with TRBD1 matching over 9 bases. This CDR3 spans 15 amino acids. V dropped 5 bases and J dropped 4; count of bases not matched to a gene: 9. Per germline, CDR1 SGHTA and CDR2 FQGNSA. The chain's CDR3 is CASSPGTGLSYEQYF. For the CDR3, the DNA is TGTGCCAGCAGCCCGGGGACAGGGCTTTCATACGAGCAGTACTTC.

The rearrangement links TRBV19 to TRBJ2-2, with a tentative D call TRBD1 (7 bases). CDR1 LNHDA and CDR2 SQIVND come from the germline V gene (reference sequence). This CDR3 is built from 14 residues. Trimming removed 11 bases from V and 3 bases from J, with 16 bases in between. The CDR3 sequence is CAVSEGAYTGELFF. In DNA, the CDR3 is TGTGCCGTCTCGGAGGGGGCCTACACCGGGGAGCTGTTTTTT.

Regarding this clone: Its ends do not fully match the called genes, so a read error is possible. This rearrangement joins TRBV6-1 to TRBJ2-7; D might be TRBD1 (7 bases). Germline CDR1 is MNHNS and CDR2 is SASEGT. The CDR3 consists of 15 residues. In DNA form, the CDR3 reads TGTGCCAGCACTGAAACAGGCAGGGGGGCCTACGAGCAGTACTTC. Encoded protein: CASTETGRGAYEQYF.

The chain joins TRBV18 to TRBJ2-2; D ambiguous. Germline V lookup: CDR1 KGHSH, CDR2 LQKENI. This CDR3 region has 16 residues. Trimming stripped 1 base from V and 1 base from J, with 10 bases between. Written as DNA, the CDR3 is TGTGCCAGCTCACCACTTTCCCCCGGGAACACCGGGGAGCTGTTTTTT. Its protein is CASSPLSPGNTGELFF.

This rearrangement joins TRBV30 to TRBJ1-5; no reliable D call. Germline V gene lookup returns CDR1 GTSNPN and CDR2 SVGIG (reference sequence). Trimming took off 0 bases at V and 0 bases at J, with 9 bases between the two ends. This CDR3 is built from 15 residues. The CDR3 nucleotides are TGTGCCTGGAGTGTACCAGAGAATAGCAATCAGCCCCAGCATTTT. Its protein product is CAWSVPENSNQPQHF.

V usage is TRBV6-5 and J usage is TRBJ1-6; weak D call: TRBD1 (5 bases). The CDR3 has 15 amino acids. V was pared by 4 bases and J by 5 bases, with 12 bases between. The germline CDR1 and CDR2 sequences are MNHEY and SVGAGI. The CDR3: CASSSGTGNNSPLHF. The CDR3 nucleotides are TGTGCCAGCAGTTCCGGGACTGGGAATAATTCACCCCTCCACTTT.

A single count supports this clone. CDR3 sequence: CATSTTGVTDTQYF. The CDR3 nucleotides read TGTGCCACCAGCACTACAGGGGTCACAGATACGCAGTATTTT. This sequence joins TRBV15 and TRBJ2-3, with TRBD1 matching over 7 bases. The CDR3 runs to 14 residues. From germline, CDR1 is LNHNV and CDR2 YYDKDF (reference sequence). Trimming took 4 bases from V and 2 from J; bases not matched to a gene: 3. Full variable domain (missing parts from reference TRBV15 and TRBJ2-3): DAMVIQNPRYQVTQFGKPVTLSCSQTLNHNVMYWYQQKSSQAPKLLFHYYDKDFNNEADTPDNFQSRRPNTSFCFLDIRSPGLGDTAMYLCATSTTGVTDTQYFGPGTRLTVL.

This clone came up once. The chain employs TRBV5-6 and TRBJ1-3; no clear D. V was trimmed by 0 bases and J by 3 bases, leaving 13 bases between them. CDR1 SGHDT and CDR2 YYEEEE come from the germline V gene. The CDR3 is 16 amino acids. The CDR3 DNA sequence: TGTGCCAGCAGCTTGGAGGTAGCGAGATTTGGAAACACCATATATTTT. Its protein is CASSLEVARFGNTIYF. The entire variable domain, with the rest obtained from reference TRBV5-6 and TRBJ1-3, is as follows: DAGVTQSPTHLIKTRGQQVTLRCSPKSGHDTVSWYQQALGQGPQFIFQYYEEEERQRGNFPDRFSGHQFPNYSSELNVNALLLGDSALYLCASSLEVARFGNTIYFGEGSWLTVV.

The V and J genes are TRBV7-9 and TRBJ2-1; D perhaps matches TRBD2 (5 bases). V dropped 1 base and J dropped 0 bases, with 13 bases sitting between them. Germline V gives CDR1 SEHNR, CDR2 FQNEAQ (reference sequence). The CDR3 covers 17 residues. The CDR3 region has the DNA TGTGCCAGCAGCTTAGGAGGGTGGTCTAGCTCCTACAATGAGCAGTTCTTC. Its translation is CASSLGGWSSSYNEQFF.

The chain recombines TRBV7-9 with TRBJ2-3; D is ambiguous. In germline, CDR1 is SEHNR, CDR2 FQNEAQ (reference sequence). The CDR3 is 11 amino acids. Trimming took 5 bases from V and 7 from J, leaving 7 bases between them. CDR3 region: CASSPRYTQYF. The CDR3 nucleotides read TGTGCCAGCAGCCCCCGGTATACGCAGTATTTT.

The rearrangement uses TRBV5-4 and TRBJ2-1; D is ambiguous. Germline V gene sequence: CDR1 SGHNT, CDR2 YYREEE (reference sequence). The CDR3 is made up of 14 amino acids. Trimming cost V 2 bases and J 8 bases, with 14 bases left between them. CDR3 bases: TGTGCCAGCAGCTTTTCGTGGCGGCCGGATGAGCAGTTCTTC. As protein: CASSFSWRPDEQFF.

The chain has TRBV29-1 and TRBJ2-7; TRBD1 matches 10 bases. The CDR3 is 13 residues long. The ends lost 6 bases at V and 6 bases at J; junction bases unmatched: 8. Germline-derived CDR1 and CDR2 are SQVTM and ANQGSEA. CDR3 region: CSVKGGQGPEQYF. The CDR3 coding sequence is TGCAGCGTGAAGGGGGGACAGGGGCCCGAGCAGTACTTC.

The rearrangement joins TRBV7-3 to TRBJ2-2; 9 bases are shared with TRBD1. V lost 8 bases to trimming and J lost 2 bases; unmatched junction nucleotides: 6. Per germline, CDR1 SGHTA and CDR2 FQGTGA. This CDR3 comprises 15 residues. The CDR3 region is CASRTDRGNTGELFF. The DNA for the CDR3 is TGTGCCAGCCGGACGGACAGGGGTAACACCGGGGAGCTGTTTTTT.

This chain uses TRBV24-1 with TRBJ2-3, with 7 bases that match TRBD1. This CDR3 spans 16 amino acids. After removal of 4 bases from V and 3 bases from J, the junction contained 9 bases not matched to a gene. Germline CDR1 KGHDR, CDR2 SFDVKD. This CDR3 is CATSDSGQVRTDTQYF. The CDR3 nucleotides read TGTGCCACCAGTGACTCAGGACAGGTCCGAACAGATACGCAGTATTTT.

A few counts support this clone. The V gene is TRBV6-2 or TRBV6-3, the J gene TRBJ1-5, with a possible D match to TRBD1 (6 bases). There are 16 residues in the CDR3. Between the trimmed V and J ends, which lost 4 bases and 7 bases, there was a span of 20 bases. Germline lookup yields CDR1 MNHEY and CDR2 SVGEGT. CDR3 residues: CASSSHLQGRWQPQHF. CDR3 nucleotides: TGTGCCAGCAGTTCCCACCTACAGGGACGATGGCAGCCCCAGCATTTT.

The chain links TRBV28 to TRBJ2-1, with a possible D match to TRBD2 (6 bases). This CDR3 is 14 amino acids long. CDR1 is MDHEN, CDR2 SYDVKM, per germline. V lost 6 bases, J lost 8 bases, and 17 bases lay in between. CDR3 sequence: CASRPGLETDEQFF. As DNA, the CDR3 is TGTGCCAGCAGACCGGGACTTGAAACAGATGAGCAGTTCTTC. The full variable domain, rest sourced from reference TRBV28 and TRBJ2-1, is DVKVTQSSRYLVKRTGEKVFLECVQDMDHENMFWYRQDPGLGLRLIYFSYDVKMKEKGDIPEGYSVSREKKERFSLILESASTNQTSMYLCASRPGLETDEQFFGPGTRLTVL.

The gene calls are TRBV28 and TRBJ2-3; 11 bases match TRBD2. The CDR3 has 18 residues. CDR1 is MDHEN and CDR2 is SYDVKM in the germline V gene. V was pared by 5 bases and J by 3 bases, with 13 bases of the junction left unmatched. CDR3 in amino acids: CASSPSPITSGRTDTQYF. The DNA for the CDR3 is TGTGCCAGCAGTCCGAGCCCCATCACTAGCGGGAGAACAGATACGCAGTATTTT.

The chain links TRBV6-2 or TRBV6-3 to TRBJ2-7; D assignment may be TRBD1 or TRBD2 (5 bases each). The CDR3 loop spans 14 amino acids. Germline V gives CDR1 MNHEY, CDR2 SVGEGT. The V end was cut by 6 bases, the J end by 0 bases, with 12 bases between. The CDR3 DNA follows: TGTGCCAGCAGCCAGGGACGAAGCTCCTACGAGCAGTACTTC. This gives the protein CASSQGRSSYEQYF.

The rearrangement links TRBV9 to TRBJ1-1, with a tentative D call TRBD1 (6 bases). Germline CDR1 is SGDLS and CDR2 is YYNGEE. V was pared by 7 bases and J by 0 bases, with 19 bases between. The CDR3 runs 16 residues. The DNA of the CDR3 is TGTGCCAGCCTACCGGGGGGGGCTGGAATGAACACTGAAGCTTTCTTT. Protein product: CASLPGGAGMNTEAFF.

In regard to this clone: Other nucleotide sequences from this sample produce the same CDR3. J is TRBJ2-7 and V is TRBV7-9, with D hard to call. The CDR3 is 11 amino acids. The V gene lost 5 bases and the J gene lost 3 bases, with 5 bases spanning the gap. Germline-derived CDR1 and CDR2 are SEHNR and FQNEAQ (reference sequence). The CDR3 nucleotides are TGTGCCAGCAGCGCAGACTACGAGCAGTACTTC. The encoded protein is CASSADYEQYF. The full variable domain, completed using reference TRBV7-9 and TRBJ2-7, is DTGVSQNPRHKITKRGQNVTFRCDPISEHNRLYWYRQTLGQGPEFLTYFQNEAQLEKSRLLSDRFSAERPKGSFSTLEIQRTEQGDSAMYLCASSADYEQYFGPGTRLTVT.

The rearrangement joins TRBV5-5 to TRBJ2-1; 7 nucleotides line up with TRBD2. CDR1 SGHKS and CDR2 YYEKEE come from the germline V gene (reference sequence). The trim removed 4 bases at V and 0 bases at J, leaving 7 bases unmatched. This CDR3 comprises 16 residues. CDR3: CASSRGLTSSYNEQFF. CDR3 nucleotide sequence: TGTGCCAGCAGCCGGGGACTAACGAGCTCCTACAATGAGCAGTTCTTC.

This chain uses TRBV7-9 with TRBJ2-5, with a possible D match to TRBD2 (6 bases). The CDR3 is 13 amino acids. The germline CDR1 and CDR2 sequences are SEHNR and FQNEAQ (reference sequence). V was shortened by 5 bases and J by 5 bases, with 12 bases between the two germline ends. CDR3 region: CASSAEEGETQYF. The CDR3, as DNA: TGTGCCAGCAGCGCAGAGGAGGGTGAGACCCAGTACTTC.

The chain employs TRBV11-1 and TRBJ2-1, with 9 bases lining up with TRBD2. This CDR3 comprises 16 residues. Germline CDR1 and CDR2: SGHAT and FQDESV (reference sequence). V was clipped by 3 bases and J by 3 bases; unmatched bases: 6. In nucleotides, the CDR3 is TGTGCCAGCAGCTTTTTAGCGGGAGAAATCTACAATGAGCAGTTCTTC. Its translation: CASSFLAGEIYNEQFF. The complete variable domain, with remaining parts taken from reference TRBV11-1 and TRBJ2-1, reads EAEVAQSPRYKITEKSQAVAFWCDPISGHATLYWYRQILGQGPELLVQFQDESVVDDSQLPKDRFSAERLKGVDSTLKIQPAELGDSAMYLCASSFLAGEIYNEQFFGPGTRLTVL.

The chain carries TRBV7-3 and TRBJ2-3, with 10 bases fitting TRBD1. The CDR3 contains 14 residues. Per the germline V gene, CDR1 is SGHTA and CDR2 is FQGTGA. The V and J ends lost 2 bases and 5 bases, in that order; junction bases with no gene match: 1. As DNA, the CDR3 is TGTGCCAGCAGCTTAGGGACAGGGGAAGATACGCAGTATTTT. Translated, it gives CASSLGTGEDTQYF.

The chain is built from TRBV30 and TRBJ2-2, with 13 bases identical to TRBD2. CDR1 GTSNPN and CDR2 SVGIG come from the germline V gene (reference sequence). After removal of 5 bases from V and 6 bases from J, the junction contained 3 bases not matched to a gene. CDR3 size: 14 residues. This CDR3 is CAWGGLAGAGELFF. CDR3 bases: TGTGCCTGGGGAGGACTAGCGGGAGCCGGGGAGCTGTTTTTT.

This chain joins TRBV2 and TRBJ1-4, with a possible D match to TRBD1 (5 bases). CDR1 SNHLY and CDR2 FYNNEI come from the germline V gene. Deletions cut 8 bases from V and 7 bases from J, with 8 bases between. The CDR3 runs to 11 residues. CDR3 sequence: CASATGEKLFF. CDR3 coding DNA: TGTGCCAGCGCCACAGGTGAAAAACTGTTTTTT.

This clone was counted a single time. The CDR3 sequence is CASSYLTARYTGELFF. The CDR3 DNA sequence: TGTGCCAGCAGTTATCTAACAGCCCGGTACACCGGGGAGCTGTTTTTT. This sequence joins TRBV6-5 and TRBJ2-2; D is uncertain. Per germline, CDR1 MNHEY and CDR2 SVGAGI. Trimming shortened V by 3 bases and J by 3 bases, and 14 bases separated the two germline ends. The CDR3 loop spans 16 amino acids.

J is TRBJ1-4 and V is TRBV5-4; 7 nucleotides line up with TRBD1. The germline V gene encodes CDR1 SGHNT and CDR2 YYREEE (reference sequence). V shed 5 bases, J shed 7 bases, and the junction held 11 bases outside the gene matches. CDR3 length equals 15 residues. This CDR3 is CASSAGQENGEKLFF. CDR3 in DNA: TGTGCCAGCAGTGCTGGACAGGAAAACGGTGAAAAACTGTTTTTT.

This clone was counted a few times. This sequence joins TRBV10-1 and TRBJ2-1; 7 nucleotides agree with TRBD2. Per the germline V gene, CDR1 is WNHNN and CDR2 is SYGVQD (reference sequence). The CDR3 consists of 18 residues. Trimming took 4 bases from V and 2 from J; bases not matched to a gene: 14. For the CDR3, the DNA is TGCGCCAGCAGTGGTGAACCCCTAGCGGAATATGCCTACAATGAGCAGTTCTTC. Translation gives CASSGEPLAEYAYNEQFF.

This clone was detected once. The V call is TRBV5-1, the J call TRBJ1-1; 7 bases match TRBD1. The junction had 10 bases not matched to a gene; V was cut back by 0 bases and J by 2 bases. Germline CDR1 is SGHRS and CDR2 is YFSETQ. The CDR3 is 17 amino acids. CDR3 loop: CASSLEGAGGSNTEAFF. CDR3 DNA sequence: TGCGCCAGCAGCTTGGAGGGGGCGGGAGGGTCCAACACTGAAGCTTTCTTT.